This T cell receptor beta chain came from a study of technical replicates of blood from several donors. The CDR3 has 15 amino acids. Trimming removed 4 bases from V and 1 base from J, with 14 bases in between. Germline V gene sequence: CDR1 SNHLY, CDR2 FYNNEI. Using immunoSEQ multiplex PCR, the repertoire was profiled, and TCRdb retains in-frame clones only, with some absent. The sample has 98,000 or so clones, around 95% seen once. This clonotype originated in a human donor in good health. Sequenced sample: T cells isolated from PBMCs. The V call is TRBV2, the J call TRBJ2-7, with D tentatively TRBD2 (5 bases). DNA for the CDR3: TGTGCCAGCAGTGGGATCCAGCGGAATTCCTACGAGCAGTACTTC. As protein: CASSGIQRNSYEQYF.